These T cell receptor beta chains were read from a single sample in a study of cytomegalovirus exposure and HLA in healthy donors. This table comes from immunoSEQ multiplex PCR, and its TCRdb copy is limited to in-frame clones, with some not included. The sample includes over 200,000 clones, just over 85% seen only once; the top ten take 2.9%. Source material: PBMCs. The source of these receptors is a woman younger than 30 in good health and CMV-seronegative. CDR3s include the opening cysteine and the closing phenylalanine or tryptophan.

CDR3: CASSSYPGQGENEQFF
V: TRBV4-1
length: 16

CDR3: CASSLQAGTLYEQYF
V: TRBV5-4
length: 15

CDR3: CASSLGSQRYSYEQYF
V: TRBV5-1
length: 16

CDR3: CASTTVGTRTEAFF
V: TRBV27
length: 14

CDR3: CASPDLEPGGGEQYF
V: TRBV28
length: 15

CDR3: CASSMGSLEGEQYF
V: TRBV19
length: 14

CDR3: CASKGLLNYGYTF
V: TRBV27
length: 13

CDR3: CSVAVTGTGYEQYF
V: TRBV29-1
length: 14

CDR3: CATTQQGAIYGYTF
V: TRBV15
length: 14

CDR3: CASSMRQEVYGYTF
V: TRBV19
length: 14

CDR3: CASSSPGTSSEQFF
V: TRBV5-1
length: 14

CDR3: CSVGYRETQYF
V: TRBV29-1
length: 11

CDR3: CASRTPGTGEHEQYF
V: TRBV28
length: 15

CDR3: CATSRARGGQPQHF
V: TRBV15
length: 14

CDR3: CASSLRGYGSGRNTDTQYF
V: TRBV28
length: 19

CDR3: CASSFAFQGGEKLFF
V: TRBV5-1
length: 15

CDR3: CASSHQGTQETQYF
V: TRBV6-5
length: 14

CDR3: CASRTNPGTGASYEQYF
V: TRBV12-2
length: 17

CDR3: CASSYSRTGPAWTDTQYF
V: TRBV11-2
length: 18

CDR3: CASSLDRGPNTEAFF
V: TRBV27
length: 15

CDR3: CSVGTVGRAANNEQFF
V: TRBV29-1
length: 16

CDR3: CAISAQVGEKLFF
V: TRBV10-3
length: 13

CDR3: CASSSPGLAGRVGNEQFF
V: TRBV7-9
length: 18

CDR3: CASSHGTALARAYEQYF
V: TRBV28
length: 17

CDR3: CASSLDLLAKARTDTQYF
V: TRBV7-8
length: 18

CDR3: CASSEQGYNSYEQYF
V: TRBV2
length: 15

CDR3: CASSLELYNEQFF
V: TRBV7-2
length: 13

CDR3: CASSFYDRYYEQYF
V: TRBV27
length: 14

CDR3: CASSQTGAAGNTIYF
V: TRBV4-1
length: 15

CDR3: CASSVTGTGDPNEQFF
V: TRBV5-5
length: 16

CDR3: CASSGWGDEQFF
V: TRBV25-1
length: 12

CDR3: CASRGRGQDTGELFF
V: TRBV6-1
length: 15

CDR3: CASSIIVGGKFPPPSNQPQHF
V: TRBV21-1
length: 21

CDR3: CASSRDRGTEAFF
V: TRBV18
length: 13

CDR3: CASSVAASGAQETQYF
V: TRBV9
length: 16

CDR3: CASTHRGGTGELFF
V: TRBV28
length: 14